This T cell receptor (beta chain) was recovered during a study of cytomegalovirus exposure and HLA in healthy donors. A multiplex PCR was run with 60 Vbeta primers and 13 Jbeta primers. Sequencing was performed with immunoSEQ multiplex PCR; in TCRdb, only in-frame clones are kept and a portion is missing. The data show 45,000 to 70,000 clones, about 82% seen once. Per the germline V gene, CDR1 is ENHRY and CDR2 is SYGVKD. The CDR3 extends over 14 amino acids. The study's findings and limits: A later analysis reported that several of the most significant clusters appeared to be linked to common viral pathogens, among them Epstein-Barr virus.

With regard to this clone: As yet, its antigen is unknown. Sequence at one end of the junction differs from germline and may be a read error.

The rearrangement links TRBV10-3 to TRBJ2-5, with D maybe TRBD2 (5 bases). Source material: PBMCs. This TCR derives from a man aged 30-40 years in good health and CMV-seronegative. The CDR3 coding sequence is TGTGCCATCAGTGGAGGGCTCTACCAGGAGACCCAGTACTTC. Encoded protein: CAISGGLYQETQYF.